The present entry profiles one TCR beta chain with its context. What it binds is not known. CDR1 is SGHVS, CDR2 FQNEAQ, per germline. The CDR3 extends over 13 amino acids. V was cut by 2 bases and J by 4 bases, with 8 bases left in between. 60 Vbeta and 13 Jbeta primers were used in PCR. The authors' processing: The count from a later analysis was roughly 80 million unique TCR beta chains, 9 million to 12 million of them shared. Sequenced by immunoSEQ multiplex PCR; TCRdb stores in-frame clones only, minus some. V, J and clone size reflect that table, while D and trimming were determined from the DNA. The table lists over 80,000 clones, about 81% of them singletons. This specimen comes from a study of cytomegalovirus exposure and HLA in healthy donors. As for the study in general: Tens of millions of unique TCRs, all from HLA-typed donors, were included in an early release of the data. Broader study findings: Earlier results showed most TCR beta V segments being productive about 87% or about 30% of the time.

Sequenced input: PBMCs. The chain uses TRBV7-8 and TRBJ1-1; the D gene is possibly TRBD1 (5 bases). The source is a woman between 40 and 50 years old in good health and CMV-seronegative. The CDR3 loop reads CASSLTGFTEAFF. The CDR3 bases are TGTGCCAGCAGCTTAACAGGTTTCACTGAAGCTTTCTTT.